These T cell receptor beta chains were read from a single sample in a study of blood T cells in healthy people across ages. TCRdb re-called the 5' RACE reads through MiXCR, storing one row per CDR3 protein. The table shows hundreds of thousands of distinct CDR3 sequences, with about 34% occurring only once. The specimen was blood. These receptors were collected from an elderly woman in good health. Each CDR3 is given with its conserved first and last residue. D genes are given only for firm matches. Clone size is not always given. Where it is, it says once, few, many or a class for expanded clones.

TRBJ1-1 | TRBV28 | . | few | TGTGCCAGCACCCCCAATTGGGCGGACACTGAAGCTTTCTTT | CASTPNWADTEAFF
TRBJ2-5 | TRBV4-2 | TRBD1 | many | TGTGCCAGCAGTTCAGGGGGGGACAGGGGATTAGAGACCCAGTACTTC | CASSSGGDRGLETQYF
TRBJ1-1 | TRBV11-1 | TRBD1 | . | TGTGCCAGCAGCTCAACAGGGGGCGAGACCACTGAAGCTTTCTTT | CASSSTGGETTEAFF
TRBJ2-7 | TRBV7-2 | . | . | TGTGCCAGCAGCCTTCGGCTCCGGACCTCCCCCTACGAGCAGTACTTC | CASSLRLRTSPYEQYF
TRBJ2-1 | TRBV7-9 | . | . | TGTGCCAGCAGCTCGGACGGCGCAACACCGTTTGAGCAGTTCTTC | CASSSDGATPFEQFF
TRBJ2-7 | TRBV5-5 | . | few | TGTGCCAGCAGCTCTGGACGGGGATGGGAGCAGTACTTC | CASSSGRGWEQYF
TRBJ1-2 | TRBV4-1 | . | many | TGCGCCAGCAGCCAAGATTCGGCCGGAGCTAACTATGGCTACACCTTC | CASSQDSAGANYGYTF
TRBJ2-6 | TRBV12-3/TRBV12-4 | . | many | TGTGCCAGCGGACAGAGCTCTGGGGCCAACGTCCTGACTTTC | CASGQSSGANVLTF
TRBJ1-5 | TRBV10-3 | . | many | TGTGCCATCAGTGGTGACAGGAATCAGCCCCAGCATTTT | CAISGDRNQPQHF
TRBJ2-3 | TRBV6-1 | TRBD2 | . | TGTGCCAGCAGTCTTCAAACCGGGCGGGGGGTCGCGAGGGATACGCAGTATTTT | CASSLQTGRGVARDTQYF
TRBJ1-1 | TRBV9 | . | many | TGTGCCAGCAGCCCCCAGACAGTGAACACTGAAGCTTTCTTT | CASSPQTVNTEAFF
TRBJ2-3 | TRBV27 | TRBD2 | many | TGTGCCAGCAGGAAAGGGGCGGGGGGGCGTCAAGATACGCAGTATTTT | CASRKGAGGRQDTQYF
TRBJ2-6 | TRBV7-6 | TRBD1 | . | TGTGCCAGCAGCTGGGGACAGTTCGACTCTGGGGCCAACGTCCTGACTTTC | CASSWGQFDSGANVLTF
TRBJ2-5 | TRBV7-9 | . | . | TGTGCCAGCAGCTTAGCGGAGGGGGCTCGGAGGGAGACCCAGTACTTC | CASSLAEGARRETQYF
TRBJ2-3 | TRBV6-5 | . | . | TGTGCCAGCAGTTACGACCTACAGACAGATACGCAGTATTTT | CASSYDLQTDTQYF
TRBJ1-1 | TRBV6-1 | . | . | TGTGCCAGCAGTGTGGGGGGACACACTGAAGCTTTCTTT | CASSVGGHTEAFF
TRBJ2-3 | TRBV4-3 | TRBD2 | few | TGCGCCAGCAGCCAAGAATACGGGGGGGCAACAGATACGCAGTATTTT | CASSQEYGGATDTQYF
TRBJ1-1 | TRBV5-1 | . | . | TGCGCCAGCAGCTTAGGGAAGACGAACGCTGAAGCTTTCTTT | CASSLGKTNAEAFF
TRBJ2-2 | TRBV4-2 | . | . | TGTGCCAGCAGCCAAGAAACCAGCACGGCGGCCGGGGAGCTGTTTTTT | CASSQETSTAAGELFF
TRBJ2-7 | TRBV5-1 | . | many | TGCGCCAGCAGCTTGGCCAAGGGGTCGGACTACGAGCAGTACTTC | CASSLAKGSDYEQYF
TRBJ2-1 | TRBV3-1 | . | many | TGTGCCAGGGGCCAGCAGTTCTTC | CARGQQFF
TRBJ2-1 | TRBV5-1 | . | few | TGCGCCAGCAACCGAAGATTGACAGGAGGTGATGAGCAGTTCTTC | CASNRRLTGGDEQFF
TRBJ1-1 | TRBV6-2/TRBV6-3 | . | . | TGTGCCAGCAGAGCAGGGTCTGAAGCTTTCTTT | CASRAGSEAFF
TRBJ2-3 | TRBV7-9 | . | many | TGTGCCAGCAGCCCCGGCGCGGATCGGGCAGATACGCAGTATTTT | CASSPGADRADTQYF
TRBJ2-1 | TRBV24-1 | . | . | TGTGCCACCAGTGACCCCGGACAGACGAGCTCCTACAATGAGCAGTTCTTC | CATSDPGQTSSYNEQFF
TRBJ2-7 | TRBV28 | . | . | TGTGCCAGCAGTAGCCTATTGGGCCGCCTATCCTACGAGCAGTACTTC | CASSSLLGRLSYEQYF
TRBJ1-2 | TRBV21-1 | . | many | TGTGCCAGCATCACCAGGGTCGGCTACACCTTC | CASITRVGYTF
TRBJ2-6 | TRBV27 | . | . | TGTGCCAGCAGTTGTGCATCTGGGGCCAACGTCCCGACTTTC | CASSCASGANVPTF
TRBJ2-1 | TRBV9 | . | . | TGTGCCAGCAGCGTAGGACCTGGGGCTAATGAGCAGTTCTTC | CASSVGPGANEQFF
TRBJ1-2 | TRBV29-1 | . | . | TGCAGCGTCGCAGCCGCCCAGACTTCGACCAGAAGGGGCTACACCTTC | CSVAAAQTSTRRGYTF
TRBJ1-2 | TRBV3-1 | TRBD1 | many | TGTGCCAGCAGCTCACTGTTCGGGGACAGGTCCTATGGCTACACCTTC | CASSSLFGDRSYGYTF
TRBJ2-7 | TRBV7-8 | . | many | TGTGCCAGCAGCTTAGCTAGTCTACGGACAGACTCCTACGAGCAGTACTTC | CASSLASLRTDSYEQYF
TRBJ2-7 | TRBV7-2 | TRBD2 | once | TGTGCCAGCAGCCCTGACACAGCGGGAGCTATTTCGGGGTCAAACCGGGCACAGTACTTC | CASSPDTAGAISGSNRAQYF
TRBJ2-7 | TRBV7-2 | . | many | TGTGCCAGCAGCTTAGACCGTTTCTCCTACGAGCAGTACTTC | CASSLDRFSYEQYF
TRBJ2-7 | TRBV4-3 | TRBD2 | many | TGCGCCAGCAGCCAAATAGCGGGGGCTCTCTCCTACGAGCAGTACTTC | CASSQIAGALSYEQYF
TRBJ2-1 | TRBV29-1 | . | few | TGCAGCGTTGAAGGGCGGCTCTACAATGAGCAGTTCTTC | CSVEGRLYNEQFF
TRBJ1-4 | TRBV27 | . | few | TGTGCCAGCAGTTTTTCCTTTCCCAATGAAAAACTGTTTTTT | CASSFSFPNEKLFF
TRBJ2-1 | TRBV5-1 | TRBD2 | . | TGCGCCAGCAGCTCCCGACTAGCGGGGGACTACAATGAGCAGTTCTTC | CASSSRLAGDYNEQFF
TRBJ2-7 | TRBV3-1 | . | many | TGTGCCAGCAGCCAAGGGCCGTTTTACGAGCAGTACTTC | CASSQGPFYEQYF
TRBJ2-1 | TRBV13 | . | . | TGTGTCAGCAGCTTAGAGCCGGGGACTGAGCAGCTCTTC | CVSSLEPGTEQLF
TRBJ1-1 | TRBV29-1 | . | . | TGCAGCGTTGGCGGAAGTGGTAAAGCTTTCTTT | CSVGGSGKAFF
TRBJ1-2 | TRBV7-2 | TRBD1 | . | TGTGCCAGCAGCTTAGCGTTGGACAGGGACGGCTGCACCTTC | CASSLALDRDGCTF
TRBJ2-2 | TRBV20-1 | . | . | TGCAGTGCTAGCCAAGGGGGTGTCGCCGGGGAGCTGTTTTTT | CSASQGGVAGELFF
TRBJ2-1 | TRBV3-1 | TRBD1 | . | TGTGCCAGCAGCCAACCAACGACAGGGGGTAATCGGAATGAGCAGTTCTTC | CASSQPTTGGNRNEQFF
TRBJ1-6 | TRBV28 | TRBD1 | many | TGTGCCAGCAGCCCGTTTGGACAGGGATGGTCACCCCTCCACTTT | CASSPFGQGWSPLHF
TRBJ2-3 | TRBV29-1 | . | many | TGCAGTTTCTCCCGCGGCCGCACAGATACGCAGTATTTT | CSFSRGRTDTQYF
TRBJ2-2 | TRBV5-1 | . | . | TGCGCCAGCAGCGTGGGACTGCAGGGTGCCGAGGAGCTGTTTTTT | CASSVGLQGAEELFF
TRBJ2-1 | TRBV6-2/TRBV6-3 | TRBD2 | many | TGTGCCAGCCTACTGCGGGGGGGGCCTGGTGATGAGCAGTTCTTC | CASLLRGGPGDEQFF
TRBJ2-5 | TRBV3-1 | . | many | TGTGCCAGCAGCCAAGATGGCAGTCGCCGGGAGACCCAGTACTTC | CASSQDGSRRETQYF
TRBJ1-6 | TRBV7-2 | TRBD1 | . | TGTGCCAGCAGCTTAGCCGGGACAGGGGCTTTTTCACCCCTCCACTTT | CASSLAGTGAFSPLHF
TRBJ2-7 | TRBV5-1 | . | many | TGCGCCAGCAGCTTCAAGGAGGGGCTCGAGCAGTACTTC | CASSFKEGLEQYF
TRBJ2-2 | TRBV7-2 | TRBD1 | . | TGTGCCAGCAGCTTAACAGGGGCCGGGGAGCTGTTTTTT | CASSLTGAGELFF
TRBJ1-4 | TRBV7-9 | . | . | TGTGCCAGCAGCGGAGGGAGTAATGAAAAACTGTTTTTT | CASSGGSNEKLFF
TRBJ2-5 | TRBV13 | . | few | TGTGCCAGCAGCTTAAAAGTCCAAGAGACCCAGTACTTC | CASSLKVQETQYF